The next 21 T cell receptor beta chains were all read from a single sample in a study of blood T cells in healthy people across ages (dated by TCRdb to about 2015). Library preparation was by 5' RACE. Sequenced using an Illumina HiSeq 2500. A second PCR of about 7 to 12 cycles was run with a J-beta primer mix and a sample-barcoded 5' primer. TCRdb passed the public sequencing reads through fastp at Q25 and MiXCR, retaining productive beta sequences. Identical CDR3 protein sequences are pooled into one entry, listed with their most common genes and DNA. The sample contains around 780,000 distinct CDR3 sequences, 56% of them found a single time. The top ten hold about a quarter of the sample. Material: blood. Receptors originate from a middle-aged man in good health.

This rearrangement joins TRBV5-1 to TRBJ2-3; maybe TRBD1 (6 bases). The CDR3 consists of 15 residues. Germline V gene lookup returns CDR1 SGHRS and CDR2 YFSETQ. Trimming cost V 6 bases and J 2 bases, with 16 bases left between them. In DNA form, the CDR3 reads TGCGCCAGCACAAGAGGGGGAATGACCACAGATACGCAGTATTTT. It yields the protein CASTRGGMTTDTQYF.

This clonotype occurred a few times. The gene calls are TRBV20-1 and TRBJ2-3; a possible D gene is TRBD2 (6 bases). The CDR3 is 14 residues long. V was shortened by 5 bases and J by 2 bases, with 14 bases between the two germline ends. CDR1 and CDR2 (germline): DFQATT, SNEGSKA (reference sequence). CDR3 sequence: CSAGGGINTDTQYF. In DNA, the CDR3 is TGCAGTGCTGGTGGCGGGATTAACACAGATACGCAGTATTTT.

The chain links TRBV24-1 to TRBJ2-5, with D possibly TRBD1 on 5 matching bases. V shed 3 bases and J shed 3 bases, with 7 bases lying between them. The CDR3 loop spans 13 amino acids. CDR1 KGHDR and CDR2 SFDVKD come from the germline V gene. The CDR3 nucleotides are TGTGCCACCAGTGATCCCAGGGAAGAGACCCAGTACTTC. The encoded protein is CATSDPREETQYF.

This clonotype was found a few times. This chain uses TRBV7-2 with TRBJ2-1; 12 nucleotides match TRBD2. The germline V gene encodes CDR1 SGHTA and CDR2 FQGNSA. The CDR3 has 18 amino acids. The ends lost 1 base at V and 6 bases at J; junction bases unmatched: 10. CDR3 loop: CASSLGLAGVVFSNEQFF. The CDR3 bases are TGTGCCAGCAGCTTAGGACTAGCGGGAGTTGTTTTTAGCAATGAGCAGTTCTTC.

This rearrangement joins TRBV27 to TRBJ1-1; the D is unclear. This CDR3 comprises 16 residues. Trimming removed 5 bases from V and 1 base from J, with 17 bases in between. CDR1 MNHEY and CDR2 SMNVEV come from the germline V gene (reference sequence). This chain's CDR3 is CASSPYSRLANTEAFF. In DNA, the CDR3 is TGTGCCAGCAGTCCCTACTCCAGGTTGGCGAACACTGAAGCTTTCTTT.

This rearrangement joins TRBV14 to TRBJ1-2, with 10 bases that match TRBD1. The CDR3 is made up of 15 amino acids. Germline CDR1 and CDR2: SGHDN and FVKESK. After removal of 4 bases from V and 6 bases from J, the junction contained 8 bases not matched to a gene. The CDR3 reads CASSPHGQGGDGYTF. The CDR3 nucleotides read TGTGCCAGCAGCCCCCACGGACAGGGGGGCGATGGCTACACCTTC.

This clonotype has just one count. The V gene is TRBV6-1, the J gene TRBJ2-1; possible D gene TRBD2, 6 bases. The CDR3 covers 15 residues. Trimming shortened V by 2 bases and J by 8 bases, and 16 bases separated the two germline ends. Germline CDR1 reads MNHNS; CDR2 reads SASEGT. The CDR3 loop reads CASSETDTPSDEQFF. The CDR3, as DNA: TGTGCCAGCAGTGAAACAGACACTCCTAGCGATGAGCAGTTCTTC.

This chain links TRBV29-1 with TRBJ2-7; 7 positions match TRBD2. Germline V lookup: CDR1 SQVTM, CDR2 ANQGSEA. V lost 3 bases, J lost 7 bases, and 15 bases stayed unmatched. CDR3 length: 15 amino acids. CDR3 residues: CSVDDTGGAYNEQYF. CDR3 nucleotide sequence: TGCAGCGTTGATGATACGGGGGGAGCCTACAATGAGCAGTACTTC.

A single count supports this clonotype. V and J are TRBV28 and TRBJ1-1, with D possibly matching TRBD1 (6 bases). The CDR3 is made up of 16 amino acids. V was cut by 5 bases and J by 2 bases, with 18 bases left in between. Germline V gives CDR1 MDHEN, CDR2 SYDVKM. The CDR3 nucleotides are TGTGCCAGCAGTCAACTAGACAGGCTCCTAAACACTGAAGCTTTCTTT. The encoded protein is CASSQLDRLLNTEAFF.

V usage is TRBV6-2 or TRBV6-3 and J usage is TRBJ2-7; TRBD2 is a possible D gene (5 bases). Trimming removed 10 bases at V and 3 bases at J, with 13 bases between. The length of the CDR3 is 12 residues. Germline V gene data show CDR1 as MNHEY and CDR2 as SVGEGT. CDR3 in amino acids: CAIGRTSYEQYF. CDR3 DNA sequence: TGTGCCATAGGCAGAACTAGCTACGAGCAGTACTTC.

This rearrangement joins TRBV4-1 to TRBJ2-4; D might be TRBD1 (6 bases). The V end was cut by 0 bases, the J end by 13 bases, with 22 bases between. Germline V gene lookup returns CDR1 MGHRA and CDR2 YSYEKL. The CDR3 spans 16 residues. CDR3: CASSQETTGTFREQYF. The CDR3 region has the DNA TGCGCCAGCAGCCAAGAGACGACAGGAACCTTTAGGGAGCAGTACTTC.

A word on this clonotype: This clone may be a read error of a much larger clone one base away. The chain carries TRBV11-3 and TRBJ1-2, with D maybe TRBD1 (5 bases). The length of the CDR3 is 16 residues. Per germline, CDR1 SGHNT and CDR2 YENEEA. The ends were cut back, 5 bases at V and 3 bases at J, with 19 bases in the middle. CDR3 region: CASSREGGAGDYGYTF. CDR3 DNA: TGTGCCAGCAGCCGCGAGGGCGGGGCGGGAGACTATGGCTACACCTTC.

The chain has TRBV12-3 or TRBV12-4 and TRBJ1-4, with D possibly matching TRBD1 (5 bases). The CDR3 contains 16 residues. V lost 7 bases to trimming and J lost 5 bases, with 20 bases between them. This CDR3 reads CASTLPPGPLNEKLFF. CDR3 DNA: TGTGCCAGCACCTTACCGCCGGGACCTCTGAATGAAAAACTGTTTTTT.

This clonotype appeared a few times. The gene calls are TRBV12-5 and TRBJ2-5, with D hard to call. The germline gives CDR1 LGHNT, CDR2 FRNRAP. This CDR3 has 11 amino acids. Trimming cost V 6 bases and J 0 bases, with 2 bases left between them. DNA of the CDR3: TGTGCTAGTGGACACCAAGAGACCCAGTACTTC. Encoded protein: CASGHQETQYF. The full variable domain, in which reference TRBV12-5 and TRBJ2-5 provide the parts outside the CDR3, is DARVTQTPRHKVTEMGQEVTMRCQPILGHNTVFWYRQTMMQGLELLAYFRNRAPLDDSGMPKDRFSAEMPDATLATLKIQPSEPRDSAVYFCASGHQETQYFGPGTRLLVL.

The chain joins TRBV24-1 to TRBJ2-3; D is ambiguous. The CDR3 has 15 amino acids. Germline CDR1 is KGHDR and CDR2 is SFDVKD. V lost 4 bases and J lost 2, with 12 bases in between. This CDR3 reads CATSDPLGFTDTQYF. CDR3 bases: TGTGCCACCAGTGACCCGCTCGGCTTCACAGATACGCAGTATTTT.

This clonotype has only a few counts. The rearrangement joins TRBV20-1 to TRBJ1-2, with D perhaps TRBD1 (6 bases). The CDR3 covers 18 residues. Germline V gives CDR1 DFQATT, CDR2 SNEGSKA (reference sequence). V gave up 0 bases and J gave up 4 bases, with 24 bases separating them. CDR3 residues: CSARDLNRTGTWVYGYTF. CDR3 sequence (DNA): TGCAGTGCTAGAGATCTCAATAGAACAGGGACGTGGGTCTATGGCTACACCTTC.

The chain joins TRBV7-6 to TRBJ2-1, with D possibly being TRBD2 (5 bases). V lost 4 bases and J 9 bases, leaving 16 bases between the germline ends. This CDR3 has 14 amino acids. Germline-derived CDR1 and CDR2 are SGHVS and FNYEAQ. The CDR3 loop reads CASSSVASRAEQFF. CDR3 nucleotides: TGTGCCAGCAGCTCTGTAGCGTCAAGGGCTGAGCAGTTCTTC.

The table lists this clonotype with a few counts. The V call is TRBV25-1, the J call TRBJ2-4; 10 bases align to TRBD1. Trimming cost V 8 bases and J 13 bases; bases outside gene matches: 8. Germline V gene lookup returns CDR1 MGHDK and CDR2 SYGVNS. CDR3 length: 12 residues. CDR3 coding DNA: TGTGCCAGCGACAGGGGGCTAGGGGAGCAGTACTTC. This translates into CASDRGLGEQYF.

The V and J genes are TRBV6-1 and TRBJ1-1, with a possible D match to TRBD1 (6 bases). The germline V gene encodes CDR1 MNHNS and CDR2 SASEGT. Trimming removed 4 bases at V and 8 bases at J, with 20 bases between. The length of the CDR3 is 15 residues. The CDR3 loop is CASSAFSGTLFEAFF. The CDR3 coding sequence is TGTGCCAGCAGTGCCTTCTCCGGGACACTTTTCGAAGCTTTCTTT.

The chain joins TRBV2 to TRBJ2-5; 8 bases map to TRBD1. In germline, CDR1 is SNHLY, CDR2 FYNNEI. V gave up 8 bases and J gave up 5 bases; unmatched junction bases: 10. CDR3 length equals 14 residues. CDR3 region: CASVSQGVYETQYF. Written as DNA, the CDR3 is TGTGCCAGCGTATCACAGGGGGTTTATGAGACCCAGTACTTC.

The gene calls are TRBV11-3 and TRBJ1-6; D unclear. The V end lost 3 bases, the J end lost 7 bases, and 10 bases lay between the germline ends. Germline V gives CDR1 SGHNT, CDR2 YENEEA. The CDR3 extends over 14 amino acids. The DNA of the CDR3 is TGTGCCAGCAGCTTCGTTCGGGAGAATTCACCCCTCCACTTT. This sequence encodes CASSFVRENSPLHF. The variable domain in full, with the rest retrieved from reference TRBV11-3 and TRBJ1-6, is EAGVVQSPRYKIIEKKQPVAFWCNPISGHNTLYWYLQNLGQGPELLIRYENEEAVDDSQLPKDRFSAERLKGVDSTLKIQPAELGDSAVYLCASSFVRENSPLHFGNGTRLTVT.